The present T cell receptor (beta chain) was sequenced within a study of control samples from healthy donors and cancer patients. This table comes from immunoSEQ multiplex PCR, and its TCRdb copy is limited to in-frame clones, with some not included. The sample lists 90,000 to 150,000 clones; about 89% were seen once. CDR3 size: 16 residues. From germline, CDR1 is SGHTA and CDR2 FQGNSA. Notes on this clone: A junction boundary mismatches the germline segment, possibly from a read error.

The chain has TRBV7-2 and TRBJ2-4, with 15 positions matching TRBD2. The TCR originated in a man between 45 and 60 years old in good health. The sample comprised blood. The CDR3 DNA reads TGTGCCAGCAGCCGGACTAGCGGGGGGGCCATAAACATTCAGTACTTC. As protein: CASSRTSGGAINIQYF.